The 8 T cell receptor beta chains below all came from one sample that was sequenced in a study of cytomegalovirus exposure and HLA in healthy donors. Use of 60 Vbeta and 13 Jbeta primers characterized the PCR. Measured with immunoSEQ multiplex PCR; TCRdb has only the in-frame clones, and not every one. The profile shows about 61,000 clones, roughly 90% of them singletons. Sequencing used PBMCs. These receptors originate from a man aged 25-40 years in good health and CMV-seropositive.

The chain links TRBV5-4 to TRBJ2-7, with D possibly being TRBD2 (6 bases). Deletions cut 4 bases from V and 2 bases from J, with 16 bases between. The germline V gene encodes CDR1 SGHNT and CDR2 YYREEE (reference sequence). The CDR3 extends over 15 amino acids. The CDR3 sequence is CASSLPSGGTYEQYF. The CDR3 DNA reads TGTGCCAGCAGCCTACCCAGTGGCGGGACCTACGAGCAGTACTTC. Full variable domain (remainder filled in from reference TRBV5-4 and TRBJ2-7): ETGVTQSPTHLIKTRGQQVTLRCSSQSGHNTVSWYQQALGQGPQFIFQYYREEENGRGNFPPRFSGLQFPNYSSELNVNALELDDSALYLCASSLPSGGTYEQYFGPGTRLTVT.

V gene TRBV2 combines with J gene TRBJ1-4; 10 positions agree with TRBD1. The CDR3 extends over 12 amino acids. Unmatched junction bases numbered 9, after V lost 7 bases and J lost 16 bases. The germline gives CDR1 SNHLY, CDR2 FYNNEI. The CDR3 DNA reads as TGTGCCAGCACCCTTCAAGGGGACAGGGGGTTTTTT. As protein: CASTLQGDRGFF.

The J gene is TRBJ2-7, the V gene TRBV25-1; weak D call: TRBD1 (5 bases). V lost 2 bases and J lost 5, with 10 bases in between. The CDR3 consists of 13 residues. CDR1 is MGHDK and CDR2 is SYGVNS in the germline V gene. CDR3 coding DNA: TGTGCCAGCAGTGAACAGGGCTACCACGAGCAGTACTTC. This encodes CASSEQGYHEQYF.

This clone has just a few counts. V is TRBV6-4 and J is TRBJ2-2, with 8 bases lining up with TRBD1. The J segment lost 8 bases and the V segment lost 2 bases, leaving 1 base of the junction unmatched. This CDR3 is 13 amino acids long. The germline gives CDR1 MRHNA, CDR2 SNTAGT. In nucleotides, the CDR3 is TGTGCCAGCAGTGACGGGGACAGGGGGGAGCTGTTTTTT. The encoded protein is CASSDGDRGELFF.

This clone was recorded once. The chain combines TRBV18 with TRBJ2-5; D call uncertain. The CDR3 runs 12 residues. The germline V gene has CDR1 KGHSH and CDR2 LQKENI. The germline V and J ends were trimmed by 3 bases and 4 bases, with 6 bases remaining between them. DNA of the CDR3: TGTGCCAGCTCACCGTCTTCAGAGACCCAGTACTTC. This codes for CASSPSSETQYF. The entire variable domain, with the rest obtained from reference TRBV18 and TRBJ2-5, is as follows: NAGVMQNPRHLVRRRGQEARLRCSPMKGHSHVYWYRQLPEEGLKFMVYLQKENIIDESGMPKERFSAEFPKEGPSILRIQQVVRGDSAAYFCASSPSSETQYFGPGTRLLVL.

V usage is TRBV5-1 and J usage is TRBJ1-1, with D unclear. Germline lookup yields CDR1 SGHRS and CDR2 YFSETQ. CDR3 size: 13 residues. V shed 4 bases and J shed 1 base, with 8 bases lying between them. The chain's CDR3 is CASSEAQNTEAFF. Here the CDR3 DNA reads TGCGCCAGCAGCGAGGCACAGAACACTGAAGCTTTCTTT.

In DNA, the CDR3 is TGCGCCAGCAACTTGGGAGTAGCGTACTACAATGAGCAGTTCTTC. Translating gives CASNLGVAYYNEQFF. This chain uses TRBV10-2 with TRBJ2-1, with a possible D match to TRBD2 (5 bases). The CDR3 is made up of 15 amino acids. Germline values: CDR1 WSHSY, CDR2 SAAADI. Deletions cut 7 bases from V and 3 bases from J, with 16 bases between.

V usage is TRBV6-5 and J usage is TRBJ1-2, with a weak D call TRBD1 (6 bases). The CDR3 length is 15 residues. Germline V gene sequence: CDR1 MNHEY, CDR2 SVGAGI. V lost 2 bases and J 8 bases, leaving 18 bases between the germline ends. CDR3 in amino acids: CASSYTNRVPDGYTF. In nucleotides, the CDR3 is TGTGCCAGCAGTTACACCAACAGGGTACCAGACGGCTACACCTTC.